This TCR beta chain was sequenced in a study of CD8 T cells in ankylosing spondylitis. Findings of the study overall: Ankylosing spondylitis blood appeared to be characterized by a TCR beta motif of roughly eight highly homologous variants.

V shed 5 bases and J 1 base; nucleotides not matched to a gene: 5. The CDR3 totals 15 residues. One entry per CDR3 protein results from TCRdb running MiXCR on the 5' RACE reads. The sample yields fewer than 500,000 distinct CDR3 sequences, about 20% seen once. As concerns this clonotype: Antigen specificity is unknown.

This chain links TRBV12-3 or TRBV12-4 with TRBJ2-5; TRBD1 agrees at 9 bases. The sequence was collected from a male donor with ankylosing spondylitis. Sequencing was performed on blood, either unsorted or a sorted T cell fraction (not recorded which). This chain's CDR3 is CASSPDRGSQETQYF. Here the CDR3 DNA reads TGTGCCAGCAGTCCAGACAGGGGGAGCCAAGAGACCCAGTACTTC.